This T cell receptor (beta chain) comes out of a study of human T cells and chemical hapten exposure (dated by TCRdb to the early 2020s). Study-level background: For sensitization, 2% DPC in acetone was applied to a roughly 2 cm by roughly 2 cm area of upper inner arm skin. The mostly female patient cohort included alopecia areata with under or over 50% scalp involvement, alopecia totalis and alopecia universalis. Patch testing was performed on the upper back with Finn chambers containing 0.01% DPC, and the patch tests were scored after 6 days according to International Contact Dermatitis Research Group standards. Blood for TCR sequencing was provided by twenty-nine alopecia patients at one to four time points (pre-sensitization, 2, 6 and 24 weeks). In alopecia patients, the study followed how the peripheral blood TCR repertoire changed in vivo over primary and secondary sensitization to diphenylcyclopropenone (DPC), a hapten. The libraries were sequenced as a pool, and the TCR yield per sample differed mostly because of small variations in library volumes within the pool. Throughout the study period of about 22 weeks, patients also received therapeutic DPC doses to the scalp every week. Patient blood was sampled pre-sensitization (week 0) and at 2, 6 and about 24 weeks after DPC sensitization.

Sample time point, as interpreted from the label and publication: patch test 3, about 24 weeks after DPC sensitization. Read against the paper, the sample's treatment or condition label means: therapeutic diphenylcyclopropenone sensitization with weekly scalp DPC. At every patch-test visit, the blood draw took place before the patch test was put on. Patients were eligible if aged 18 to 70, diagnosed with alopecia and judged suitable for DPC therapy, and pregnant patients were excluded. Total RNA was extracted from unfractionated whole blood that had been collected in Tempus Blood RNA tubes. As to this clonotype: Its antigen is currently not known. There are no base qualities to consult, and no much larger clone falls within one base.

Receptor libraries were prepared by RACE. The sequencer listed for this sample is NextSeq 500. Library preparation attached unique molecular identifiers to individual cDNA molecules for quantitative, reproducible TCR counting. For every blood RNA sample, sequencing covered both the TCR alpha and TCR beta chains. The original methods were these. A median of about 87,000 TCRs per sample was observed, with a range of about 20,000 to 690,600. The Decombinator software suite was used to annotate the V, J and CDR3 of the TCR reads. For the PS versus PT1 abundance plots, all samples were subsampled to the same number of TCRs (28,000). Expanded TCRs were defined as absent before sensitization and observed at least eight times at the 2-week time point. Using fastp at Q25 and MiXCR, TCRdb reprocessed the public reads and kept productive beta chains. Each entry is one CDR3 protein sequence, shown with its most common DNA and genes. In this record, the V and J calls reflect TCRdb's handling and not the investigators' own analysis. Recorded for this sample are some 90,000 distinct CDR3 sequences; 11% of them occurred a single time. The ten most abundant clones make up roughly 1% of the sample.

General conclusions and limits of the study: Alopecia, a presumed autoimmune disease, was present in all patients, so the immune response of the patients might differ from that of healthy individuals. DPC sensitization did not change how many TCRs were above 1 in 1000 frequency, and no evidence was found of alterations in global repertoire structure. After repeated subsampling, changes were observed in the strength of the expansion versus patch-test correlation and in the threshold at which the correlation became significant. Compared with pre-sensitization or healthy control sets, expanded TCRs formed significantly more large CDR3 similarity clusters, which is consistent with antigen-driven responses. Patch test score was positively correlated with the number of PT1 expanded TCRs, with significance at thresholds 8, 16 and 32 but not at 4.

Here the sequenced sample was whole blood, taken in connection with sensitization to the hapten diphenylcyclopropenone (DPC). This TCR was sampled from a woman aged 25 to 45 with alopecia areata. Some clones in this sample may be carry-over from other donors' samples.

The base sequence is TGTGCCAGCAGCCAGGGGTCCACCACGACTAAGCAAGCTTTCTTT. This is translated as CASSQGSTTTKQAFF. The chain is assembled from TRBV7-9 and TRBJ1-1, with TRBD1 tentatively as D gene (6 bases match). The CDR3, cysteine through phenylalanine, is 15 amino acids long. Only the CDR3 portion is preserved as DNA: 45 bases, with reading frame beginning at the first base. Trimming at the junction amounts to 5 bases on V and 9 bases on J, and the germline ends lie 22 bases apart. CDR1 and CDR2, per the germline V gene (reference sequence), are SEHNR and FQNEAQ. Supplemented by the reference TRBV7-9 and TRBJ1-1 proteins around the CDR3, the complete variable domain is DTGVSQNPRHKITKRGQNVTFRCDPISEHNRLYWYRQTLGQGPEFLTYFQNEAQLEKSRLLSDRFSAERPKGSFSTLEIQRTEQGDSAMYLCASSQGSTTTKQAFFGQGTRLTVV.